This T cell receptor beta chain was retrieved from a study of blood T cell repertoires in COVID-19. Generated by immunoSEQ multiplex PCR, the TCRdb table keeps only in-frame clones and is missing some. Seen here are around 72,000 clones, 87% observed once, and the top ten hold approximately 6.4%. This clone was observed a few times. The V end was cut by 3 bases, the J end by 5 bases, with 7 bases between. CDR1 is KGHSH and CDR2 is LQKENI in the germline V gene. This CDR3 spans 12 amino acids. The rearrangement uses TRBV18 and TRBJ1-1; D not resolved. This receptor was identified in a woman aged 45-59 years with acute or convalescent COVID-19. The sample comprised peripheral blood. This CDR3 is CASSPRVTEAFF. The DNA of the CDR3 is TGTGCCAGCTCACCGAGGGTTACTGAAGCTTTCTTT.